This TCR beta chain was found in a study of T cells after somatic rescue of genetic block. Repertoires were generated with immunoSEQ multiplex PCR, while TCRdb's copy carries only in-frame clones and drops some. Among some 14,000 clones listed, approximately 79% were seen once. Germline lookup yields CDR1 SGHTA and CDR2 FQGNSA. Unmatched junction bases numbered 2, after V lost 1 base and J lost 3 bases. CDR3 length: 15 residues. The clonotype comes from a boy younger than 18. The chain joins TRBV7-2 to TRBJ2-2; 7 bases are a match to TRBD1. The source material was peripheral blood mononuclear cells (PBMCs). The CDR3 loop reads CASSLGDSYTGELFF. The CDR3 DNA reads as TGTGCCAGCAGCTTAGGGGACAGTTACACCGGGGAGCTGTTTTTT.